These 25 T cell receptor beta chains were all obtained from the same sample, sequenced in a study of blood T cell repertoires in COVID-19. Sequenced by immunoSEQ multiplex PCR; TCRdb stores in-frame clones only, minus some. The sample lists some 180,000 clones, approximately 79% occurring once. The source material was PBMCs or T cells enriched from blood (not recorded which). The source is a woman in her 70s in a cohort exposed to, infected with or recovered from COVID-19 (not recorded which).

The chain couples TRBV25-1 to TRBJ2-3; unclear D gene. This CDR3 region has 14 residues. Trimming took 6 bases from V and 4 from J, leaving 14 bases between them. CDR1 MGHDK and CDR2 SYGVNS come from the germline V gene. CDR3 sequence reads: CASSDITAADTQYF. The CDR3 bases are TGTGCCAGCAGCGACATAACTGCCGCAGATACGCAGTATTTT.

V gene TRBV4-2 combines with J gene TRBJ2-6; D may be TRBD1 (5 bases). Germline CDR1 and CDR2: LGHNA and YNFKEQ. V lost 2 bases and J lost 0, with 8 bases in between. The CDR3 contains 16 residues. This CDR3 reads CASSQPDSSGANVLTF. The CDR3 DNA reads TGTGCCAGCAGCCAACCTGACAGCTCTGGGGCCAACGTCCTGACTTTC.

This sequence joins TRBV5-5 and TRBJ1-6; D is perhaps TRBD1 (6 bases). The length of the CDR3 is 13 residues. V shed 5 bases and J shed 7 bases, with 10 bases lying between them. Germline assignment: CDR1 SGHKS and CDR2 YYEKEE (reference sequence). The CDR3 DNA reads TGTGCCAGCAGACTACAGGGCAATTCACCCCTCCACTTT. This gives the protein CASRLQGNSPLHF.

This chain links TRBV18 with TRBJ2-7; TRBD2 matches at 10 bases. The CDR3 sequence is 15 residues long. CDR1 is KGHSH and CDR2 is LQKENI in the germline V gene. Germline trimming cut 3 bases from V and 6 bases from J; bases unmatched to any gene: 8. The CDR3 spells CASSPALAGVGEQYF. The DNA for the CDR3 is TGTGCCAGCTCACCGGCTCTAGCGGGAGTTGGCGAGCAGTACTTC.

V and J are TRBV12-3 or TRBV12-4 and TRBJ1-1; D call uncertain. This CDR3 is built from 13 residues. The V gene lost 2 bases and the J gene lost 0 bases, with 4 bases spanning the gap. This chain's CDR3 is CASSLYMNTEAFF. CDR3 DNA: TGTGCCAGCAGTTTATACATGAACACTGAAGCTTTCTTT.

This sequence joins TRBV27 and TRBJ1-2, with D hard to call. This CDR3 has 14 residues. Germline assignment: CDR1 MNHEY and CDR2 SMNVEV (reference sequence). The V end was cut by 3 bases, the J end by 8 bases, with 16 bases between. Here the CDR3 reads CASSFNTVSSGYTF. The CDR3 DNA reads TGTGCCAGCAGTTTTAATACGGTGTCCTCCGGCTACACCTTC.

CDR3 nucleotides: TGTGCCAGCAGCCAAGATCAGAACTACGAGCAGTACTTC. As protein: CASSQDQNYEQYF. The chain joins TRBV14 to TRBJ2-7; D unresolved. Trimming pared 0 bases from V and 3 bases from J, leaving 6 bases between. CDR3 size: 13 residues. Germline V gives CDR1 SGHDN, CDR2 FVKESK.

This clone was observed once. This chain uses TRBV6-5 with TRBJ2-1; TRBD2 matches at 13 bases. This CDR3 spans 14 amino acids. Germline-derived CDR1 and CDR2 are MNHEY and SVGAGI. With 7 bases clipped from V and 9 bases from J, the junction kept 6 bases outside the gene matches. CDR3 residues: CASTWTSGSGEQFF. CDR3 DNA: TGTGCCAGCACCTGGACTAGCGGGAGCGGTGAGCAGTTCTTC.

The genes are TRBV7-3 and TRBJ2-7; D unresolved. In germline, CDR1 is SGHTA, CDR2 FQGTGA. CDR3 length: 14 amino acids. V was trimmed by 1 base and J by 5 bases, leaving 12 bases between them. CDR3 amino acids: CASSLRASVNEQYF. For the CDR3, the DNA is TGTGCCAGCAGCTTAAGGGCCTCCGTTAACGAGCAGTACTTC.

The gene calls are TRBV5-5 and TRBJ1-2, with 12 bases identical to TRBD1. V was clipped by 0 bases and J by 6 bases; unmatched bases: 6. Germline V CDR1 and CDR2: SGHKS, YYEKEE (reference sequence). This CDR3 contains 16 residues. The CDR3 DNA reads TGTGCCAGCAGCTTGGGTTGGGGACAGGGGGCCGATGGCTACACCTTC. Amino acids: CASSLGWGQGADGYTF.

The gene calls are TRBV2 and TRBJ2-3, with 8 bases aligning to TRBD1. The germline gives CDR1 SNHLY, CDR2 FYNNEI. J was trimmed by 5 bases and V by 3 bases; bases with no gene match: 7. The CDR3 consists of 15 residues. CDR3 nucleotides: TGTGCCAGCAGTGAGGTACAGGGGGGTCTAGATACGCAGTATTTT. Its translation: CASSEVQGGLDTQYF.

The sample holds one count of this clone. The chain joins TRBV3-1 (or the pseudogene TRBV3-2) to TRBJ2-3; 7 nucleotides match TRBD1. The trim removed 2 bases at V and 1 base at J, leaving 6 bases unmatched. Looked up from germline, CDR1 is LGHDT and CDR2 is YNNKEL (reference sequence). CDR3 length: 16 amino acids. DNA for the CDR3: TGTGCCAGCAGCCAATTGACAGGGCAGGGCACAGATACGCAGTATTTT. Translated, it gives CASSQLTGQGTDTQYF.

This rearrangement joins TRBV29-1 to TRBJ2-3; unclear D gene. Trimming cost V 3 bases and J 6 bases, with 10 bases left between them. The CDR3 is 12 amino acids. Germline CDR1 is SQVTM and CDR2 is ANQGSEA. In nucleotides, the CDR3 is TGCAGCGTTGAGCCCCTGGAGGATACGCAGTATTTT. Its translation is CSVEPLEDTQYF.

The chain couples TRBV10-3 to TRBJ2-1, with 9 bases identical to TRBD2. This CDR3 spans 17 amino acids. The J segment lost 7 bases and the V segment lost 4 bases, leaving 14 bases of the junction unmatched. The germline V gene has CDR1 ENHRY and CDR2 SYGVKD. The CDR3 protein is CAISGASRLAVGNEQFF. CDR3 nucleotide sequence: TGTGCCATCAGTGGGGCTTCGAGACTAGCGGTCGGGAATGAGCAGTTCTTC.

V and J are TRBV7-8 and TRBJ2-7; a possible D gene is TRBD1 (6 bases). The CDR3 length is 13 residues. V lost 5 bases and J 3 bases, leaving 11 bases between the germline ends. The germline gives CDR1 SGHVS, CDR2 FQNEAQ. In DNA, the CDR3 is TGTGCCAGCAGCCCCGGACAGTTCTACGAGCAGTACTTC. Amino acids: CASSPGQFYEQYF. The entire variable domain, with the rest obtained from reference TRBV7-8 and TRBJ2-7, is as follows: GAGVSQSPRYKVAKRGQDVALRCDPISGHVSLFWYQQALGQGPEFLTYFQNEAQLDKSGLPSDRFFAERPEGSVSTLKIQRTQQEDSAVYLCASSPGQFYEQYFGPGTRLTVT.

On this clone itself: At one of its ends the junction is not consistent with the germline gene, which may arise from a read error. The chain is built from TRBV7-9 and TRBJ2-3; 8 bases map to TRBD2. The CDR3 has 15 amino acids. Germline loops: CDR1 SEHNR, CDR2 FQNEAQ (reference sequence). The CDR3 DNA follows: TGTGCCAGCAGCTTTCGACTAGCGAGCATAGATACGCAGTATTTT. It codes for CASSFRLASIDTQYF.

This clone was found a few times. This chain connects TRBV12-3 or TRBV12-4 to TRBJ1-1, with a tentative D call TRBD1 (6 bases). The CDR3 is made up of 13 amino acids. V gave up 3 bases and J gave up 10 bases, with 15 bases separating them. CDR3 region: CASSLSGGYSAFF. DNA of the CDR3: TGTGCCAGCAGTTTGTCGGGGGGCTATTCAGCTTTCTTT.

This chain joins TRBV15 and TRBJ1-2, with 9 bases lining up with TRBD1. V gave up 0 bases and J gave up 3 bases; unmatched junction bases: 5. CDR3 length: 16 amino acids. Germline V gives CDR1 LNHNV, CDR2 YYDKDF (reference sequence). CDR3 in DNA: TGTGCCACCAGCAGAGACTGGACAGGGGAGGACTATGGCTACACCTTC. This codes for CATSRDWTGEDYGYTF.

The V and J genes are TRBV7-8 and TRBJ1-2; unclear D gene. This CDR3 contains 15 residues. With 2 bases removed from V and 3 bases from J, the gap between germline ends came to 13 bases. The germline gives CDR1 SGHVS, CDR2 FQNEAQ. The CDR3 DNA sequence: TGTGCCAGCAGCTTAATTTGGAGGGCTGACTATGGCTACACCTTC. It is translated as CASSLIWRADYGYTF.

This clone showed up just a few times. This chain uses TRBV7-9 with TRBJ2-2; D ambiguous. Trimming removed 5 bases at V and 3 bases at J, with 10 bases between. Germline CDR1 reads SEHNR; CDR2 reads FQNEAQ (reference sequence). The CDR3 totals 14 residues. The CDR3 protein is CASSVDTYTGELFF. DNA of the CDR3: TGTGCCAGCAGCGTCGACACTTACACCGGGGAGCTGTTTTTT.

This clone was counted once. The rearrangement joins TRBV2 to TRBJ2-1; D unresolved. The V end was cut by 6 bases, the J end by 0 bases, with 9 bases between. CDR3 size: 14 residues. Germline V lookup: CDR1 SNHLY, CDR2 FYNNEI. CDR3 amino acids: CASSYLSSYNEQFF. CDR3 sequence (DNA): TGTGCCAGCAGCTACCTTAGCTCCTACAATGAGCAGTTCTTC.

V is TRBV24-1 and J is TRBJ1-5; weak D call: TRBD1 (5 bases). CDR3 size: 13 residues. Deletions cut 9 bases from V and 4 bases from J, with 12 bases between. Germline values: CDR1 KGHDR, CDR2 SFDVKD. CDR3 coding DNA: TGTGCCACCCTAGGACACTTAAATCAGCCCCAGCATTTT. Its protein product is CATLGHLNQPQHF.

J is TRBJ2-7 and V is TRBV6-2 or TRBV6-3; D is possibly TRBD2 (6 bases). Trimming shortened V by 2 bases and J by 3 bases, and 17 bases separated the two germline ends. This CDR3 has 16 amino acids. Per the germline V gene, CDR1 is MNHEY and CDR2 is SVGEGT. This CDR3 is CASSYGRPMGVYEQYF. CDR3 bases: TGTGCCAGCAGTTACGGGAGGCCGATGGGAGTCTACGAGCAGTACTTC.

This chain joins TRBV7-5 and TRBJ1-5; the table's TRBD1 call for D was not verified on the DNA. TRBV7-5 is an annotated pseudogene. The CDR3 has 16 residues. The chain's CDR3 is CARSPGPRQGGQPQHF. CDR3 bases: TGTGCCAGAAGCCCAGGGCCGAGACAGGGCGGCCAGCCCCAGCATTTT.

The chain links TRBV6-2 or TRBV6-3 to TRBJ1-2, with TRBD1 as a possible D gene (5 bases). The germline V gene has CDR1 MNHEY and CDR2 SVGEGT. The ends were cut back, 6 bases at V and 2 bases at J, with 31 bases in the middle. The CDR3 is made up of 20 amino acids. CDR3 sequence: CASSPVRWGTGTGENYGYTF. Written as DNA, the CDR3 is TGTGCCAGCAGCCCCGTCCGGTGGGGAACCGGGACGGGGGAAAACTATGGCTACACCTTC.